This T cell receptor beta chain derives from a study of cytomegalovirus exposure and HLA in healthy donors. Findings of the study overall: Presence/absence analyses assumed roughly uniform sequencing depth across donors. A previous analysis found most TCR beta V segments productive roughly 87% or roughly 30% of the time.

Nominally healthy donors provided the samples, though records likely missed some immune exposures. Primers for the PCR totalled 60 Vbeta and 13 Jbeta. Clones were read by immunoSEQ multiplex PCR, and TCRdb kept only the in-frame ones, dropping some. The sample lists about 160,000 clones, 71% occurring once. This clone appeared a few times. Its antigen remains unidentified. Germline V gene lookup returns CDR1 MNHEY and CDR2 SVGAGI. The CDR3 contains 15 residues. V was pared by 0 bases and J by 8 bases, with 11 bases between. The sequenced sample consisted of PBMCs. The TCR was taken from a woman aged 25 to 45 in good health and CMV-seronegative. The chain couples TRBV6-5 to TRBJ1-6, with D possibly being TRBD1 (5 bases). The CDR3: CASSYSLGGYSPLHF. The CDR3 bases are TGTGCCAGCAGTTACTCATTGGGGGGGTATTCACCCCTCCACTTT.